These 29 T cell receptor beta chains originate from one sample sequenced in a study of T cell responses to AZD1222 COVID-19 vaccine. Method: immunoSEQ multiplex PCR; TCRdb's copy keeps in-frame clones and lacks some. Among about 150,000 clones listed, roughly 90% were seen once. The source was peripheral blood, collected on day 0 of AZD1222 vaccination. The receptors were gathered from an adult in good health.

This clone was seen a handful of times. The rearrangement joins TRBV27 to TRBJ2-1; D is uncertain. The CDR3 runs to 13 residues. Between the trimmed V and J ends, which lost 1 base and 5 bases, there was a span of 6 bases. The germline V gene encodes CDR1 MNHEY and CDR2 SMNVEV (reference sequence). The CDR3 DNA reads TGTGCCAGCAGTTTATACGCGAACAATGAGCAGTTCTTC. Translated, it gives CASSLYANNEQFF.

This clone was recorded a few times. The chain is built from TRBV28 and TRBJ1-3; D is possibly TRBD1 (5 bases). V gave up 6 bases and J gave up 5 bases, with 8 bases separating them. Germline V lookup: CDR1 MDHEN, CDR2 SYDVKM. The CDR3 length is 12 residues. CDR3 amino acids: CASSPDRNTIYF. The CDR3 nucleotides read TGTGCCAGCAGCCCGGACAGAAACACCATATATTTT.

V gene TRBV12-3 or TRBV12-4 combines with J gene TRBJ2-7; D gene ambiguous. Trimming took off 5 bases at V and 6 bases at J, with 8 bases between the two ends. The CDR3 is 11 residues long. In DNA, the CDR3 is TGTGCCAGCAGTCTCGGCGCCGAGCAGTACTTC. Its translation is CASSLGAEQYF.

The count of this clone is one. J is TRBJ1-4 and V is TRBV19, with D unclear. Germline lookup yields CDR1 LNHDA and CDR2 SQIVND (reference sequence). V lost 8 bases and J lost 11, with 12 bases in between. The CDR3 consists of 11 residues. CDR3 in DNA: TGTGCCAGTCAGCTAGCGGAGAAACTGTTTTTT. This translates into CASQLAEKLFF.

V usage is TRBV12-5 and J usage is TRBJ2-7; 8 bases match TRBD1. V was pared by 9 bases and J by 3 bases, with 10 bases of the junction left unmatched. This CDR3 has 14 amino acids. The V gene's germline CDR1 is LGHNT and CDR2 FRNRAP. The CDR3 loop reads CASGRQGSVYEQYF. The CDR3 coding sequence is TGTGCTAGCGGCAGACAGGGGTCGGTCTACGAGCAGTACTTC.

V gene TRBV6-5 combines with J gene TRBJ2-5, with 7 positions matching TRBD1. The germline CDR1 and CDR2 sequences are MNHEY and SVGAGI. The CDR3 totals 14 residues. The V segment lost 2 bases and the J segment 4 bases; nucleotides outside the gene matches: 4. The chain's CDR3 is CASSYTQGIETQYF. The CDR3 nucleotides are TGTGCCAGCAGTTACACACAGGGGATAGAGACCCAGTACTTC.

This clone appeared a single time. The chain links TRBV11-2 to TRBJ1-2; D not resolved. CDR1 is SGHAT, CDR2 FQNNGV, per germline. The CDR3 extends over 15 amino acids. V was cut by 7 bases and J by 4 bases, with 19 bases left in between. The CDR3 DNA reads as TGTGCCAGCATCCCCTCTCCCACACGAACCTATGGCTACACCTTC. Amino acids: CASIPSPTRTYGYTF.

The chain employs TRBV5-1 and TRBJ1-1, with 8 bases matching TRBD1. J gave up 11 bases and V 1 base, and 4 bases lay outside the gene matches. This CDR3 has 12 residues. From germline, CDR1 is SGHRS and CDR2 YFSETQ. The CDR3 DNA reads TGCGCCAGCAGCTTGCCAGGGGGCGATGCTTTCTTT. Encoded protein: CASSLPGGDAFF.

The V gene is TRBV4-1, the J gene TRBJ2-1; a possible D gene is TRBD2 (6 bases). CDR1 is MGHRA, CDR2 YSYEKL, per germline. The CDR3 totals 18 residues. V dropped 1 base and J dropped 5 bases, with 21 bases sitting between them. CDR3 amino acids: CASSQGHRLVADHNEQFF. CDR3 coding DNA: TGCGCCAGCAGCCAAGGCCACAGGTTAGTAGCGGACCACAATGAGCAGTTCTTC.

This clone occurred once. The CDR3, as DNA: TGTGCCAGCAGCTTAGGGGGGCCGGGACTCAACGAGCAGTACTTC. Translated, it gives CASSLGGPGLNEQYF. The rearrangement joins TRBV7-7 to TRBJ2-7, with D tentatively TRBD1 or TRBD2 (6 bases each). The CDR3 spans 15 residues. CDR1 and CDR2 (germline): SSHAT, FNYEAQ (reference sequence). Trimming removed 1 base at V and 5 bases at J, with 15 bases between.

The chain recombines TRBV7-8 with TRBJ2-7; a possible D gene is TRBD1 (6 bases). CDR3 length: 12 residues. Looked up from germline, CDR1 is SGHVS and CDR2 is FQNEAQ. Trimming removed 8 bases from V and 6 bases from J, with 14 bases in between. CDR3 region: CASATGFSEQYF. The CDR3 DNA sequence: TGTGCCAGCGCAACAGGGTTCTCCGAGCAGTACTTC.

The rearrangement links TRBV12-3 or TRBV12-4 to TRBJ2-1; the match to TRBD2 covers 7 bases. Germline trimming cut 7 bases from V and 5 bases from J; bases unmatched to any gene: 5. The CDR3 consists of 13 residues. As DNA, the CDR3 is TGTGCCAGCATCCAGCGGGGAAACAATGAGCAGTTCTTC. Protein sequence: CASIQRGNNEQFF.

The V call is TRBV30, the J call TRBJ2-5, with 7 positions matching TRBD1. The CDR3 runs to 14 residues. From germline, CDR1 is GTSNPN and CDR2 SVGIG (reference sequence). Trimming at V came to 4 bases and at J to 5 bases, leaving 10 bases not matched to a gene. The CDR3 sequence: CAWNPGRGWETQYF. CDR3 in DNA: TGTGCCTGGAACCCTGGCAGGGGGTGGGAGACCCAGTACTTC.

The rearrangement links TRBV6-5 to TRBJ2-7; D is ambiguous. Germline lookup yields CDR1 MNHEY and CDR2 SVGAGI. Trimming took off 6 bases at V and 6 bases at J, with 12 bases between the two ends. There are 12 residues in the CDR3. CDR3 nucleotides: TGTGCCAGCAGCTTCGGTGGGGTCGAGCAGTACTTC. This codes for CASSFGGVEQYF.

A remark on this clone: Its ends do not fully match the called genes, so a read error is possible. The rearrangement uses TRBV3-1 (or the pseudogene TRBV3-2) and TRBJ2-4; D remains unclear. Per germline, CDR1 LGHDT and CDR2 YNNKEL (reference sequence). This CDR3 is built from 12 residues. CDR3 amino acids: CASSQEVGFGPF. DNA of the CDR3: TGTGCCAGCAGCCAAGAAGTGGGGTTTGGGCCCTTC.

This clone was detected once. This chain joins TRBV5-4 and TRBJ1-2; 8 bases align to TRBD1. The CDR3 extends over 14 amino acids. Germline V CDR1 and CDR2: SGHNT, YYREEE (reference sequence). V shed 2 bases, J shed 8 bases, and the junction held 8 bases outside the gene matches. The CDR3 loop is CASSFQGAQGGYTF. Written as DNA, the CDR3 is TGTGCCAGCAGCTTTCAGGGGGCGCAGGGAGGCTACACCTTC.

This clone occurred many times. The rearrangement links TRBV5-5 to TRBJ2-5; D is possibly TRBD1 (6 bases). The germline gives CDR1 SGHKS, CDR2 YYEKEE (reference sequence). V dropped 3 bases and J dropped 5 bases, with 20 bases sitting between them. This CDR3 is built from 16 residues. The CDR3 spells CASSSGTTGPRETQYF. The CDR3 region has the DNA TGTGCCAGCAGCTCCGGGACAACAGGACCCAGGGAGACCCAGTACTTC.

J is TRBJ1-5 and V is TRBV4-1, with D unresolved. The CDR3 consists of 13 residues. V dropped 1 base and J dropped 3 bases, with 4 bases sitting between them. The V gene's germline CDR1 is MGHRA and CDR2 YSYEKL. As DNA, the CDR3 is TGCGCCAGCAGCCAAGGCCTCAATCAGCCCCAGCATTTT. It specifies CASSQGLNQPQHF.

In its sample, this clone was seen once. This chain connects TRBV11-2 to TRBJ2-1, with TRBD2 matching over 12 bases. The CDR3 consists of 18 residues. Germline values: CDR1 SGHAT, CDR2 FQNNGV. V was clipped by 2 bases and J by 5 bases; unmatched bases: 10. This chain's CDR3 is CASSLRRVLAGGDNEQFF. The CDR3 DNA reads as TGTGCCAGCAGCTTAAGAAGGGTCCTAGCGGGAGGGGACAATGAGCAGTTCTTC.

The gene calls are TRBV7-2 and TRBJ2-7; TRBD2 is a possible D gene (6 bases). This CDR3 contains 15 residues. V lost 5 bases to trimming and J lost 0 bases, with 14 bases between them. The germline V gene encodes CDR1 SGHTA and CDR2 FQGNSA. CDR3 in amino acids: CASSGSGLSSYEQYF. CDR3 sequence (DNA): TGTGCCAGCAGCGGCAGCGGGCTGAGCTCCTACGAGCAGTACTTC.

The CDR3 bases are TGTGCCAGTAGTAGCAGGGGGCAAGAGGGCAATCAGCCCCAGCATTTT. Amino acid sequence: CASSSRGQEGNQPQHF. The J gene is TRBJ1-5, the V gene TRBV19; 8 positions agree with TRBD1. Unmatched junction bases numbered 7, after V lost 4 bases and J lost 2 bases. This CDR3 spans 16 amino acids. The V gene's germline CDR1 is LNHDA and CDR2 SQIVND (reference sequence).

The chain carries TRBV25-1 and TRBJ1-1; TRBD1 might be the D (6 bases). Germline loops: CDR1 MGHDK, CDR2 SYGVNS. The length of the CDR3 is 17 residues. V lost 8 bases and J 1 base, leaving 23 bases between the germline ends. CDR3: CASATGSQGLPNTEAFF. CDR3 nucleotides: TGTGCCAGCGCCACCGGGAGTCAGGGGTTACCGAACACTGAAGCTTTCTTT.

The V gene is TRBV5-1, the J gene TRBJ1-2, with TRBD1 identical over 12 bases. The CDR3 spans 16 residues. The V gene end was trimmed by 4 bases and the J gene end by 5 bases; junction bases not matched to a gene: 9. Germline loops: CDR1 SGHRS, CDR2 YFSETQ. CDR3 amino acids: CASSGTGGAGFYGYTF. Written as DNA, the CDR3 is TGCGCCAGCAGCGGGACAGGGGGCGCCGGTTTTTATGGCTACACCTTC.

A few counts support this clone. V gene TRBV6-5 combines with J gene TRBJ2-7; 7 bases agree with TRBD1. Germline V gene sequence: CDR1 MNHEY, CDR2 SVGAGI. The CDR3 contains 12 residues. The ends lost 6 bases at V and 5 bases at J; junction bases unmatched: 4. The CDR3 sequence: CASSRDRDEQYF. CDR3 nucleotide sequence: TGTGCCAGCAGCCGAGACAGGGACGAGCAGTACTTC.

V usage is TRBV7-2 and J usage is TRBJ1-2; D is possibly TRBD1 (5 bases). Germline V gene data show CDR1 as SGHTA and CDR2 as FQGNSA. The CDR3 runs 14 residues. V was pared by 2 bases and J by 11 bases, with 18 bases between. The chain's CDR3 is CASSLIGTGNRYTF. The CDR3 DNA is TGTGCCAGCAGCTTAATAGGGACTGGCAATAGATACACCTTC.

The chain uses TRBV7-2 and TRBJ2-2, with D perhaps TRBD1 or TRBD2 (5 bases each). Per the germline V gene, CDR1 is SGHTA and CDR2 is FQGNSA. CDR3 size: 17 residues. With 1 base removed from V and 6 bases from J, the gap between germline ends came to 18 bases. The CDR3 reads CASSLVGTTRSPGELFF. The CDR3 DNA reads as TGTGCCAGCAGCTTAGTCGGGACCACGAGATCGCCCGGGGAGCTGTTTTTT.

The V and J genes are TRBV5-6 and TRBJ2-7; D is possibly TRBD2 (6 bases). V lost 3 bases, J lost 6 bases, and 28 bases lay in between. The CDR3 length is 18 residues. From germline, CDR1 is SGHDT and CDR2 YYEEEE. For the CDR3, the DNA is TGTGCCAGCAGCTCGCGGGGATGGGGTGGCATGTTACATCGCGAGCAGTACTTC. Protein sequence: CASSSRGWGGMLHREQYF.

V is TRBV7-9 and J is TRBJ2-6, with TRBD1 matching 7 bases. CDR1 and CDR2 from the germline V gene are SEHNR and FQNEAQ (reference sequence). The trim removed 5 bases at V and 2 bases at J, leaving 3 bases unmatched. There are 15 residues in the CDR3. In DNA, the CDR3 is TGTGCCAGCAGCCCCCAGGGGGCTGGGGCCAACGTCCTGACTTTC. Protein sequence: CASSPQGAGANVLTF.

The chain employs TRBV5-1 and TRBJ2-1; 7 nucleotides line up with TRBD2. Germline V lookup: CDR1 SGHRS, CDR2 YFSETQ. Germline trimming cut 3 bases from V and 6 bases from J; bases unmatched to any gene: 9. This CDR3 has 15 residues. The CDR3 DNA sequence: TGCGCCAGCAGCTCTGACGCGGGAGCCCCCAATGAGCAGTTCTTC. Its translation is CASSSDAGAPNEQFF.